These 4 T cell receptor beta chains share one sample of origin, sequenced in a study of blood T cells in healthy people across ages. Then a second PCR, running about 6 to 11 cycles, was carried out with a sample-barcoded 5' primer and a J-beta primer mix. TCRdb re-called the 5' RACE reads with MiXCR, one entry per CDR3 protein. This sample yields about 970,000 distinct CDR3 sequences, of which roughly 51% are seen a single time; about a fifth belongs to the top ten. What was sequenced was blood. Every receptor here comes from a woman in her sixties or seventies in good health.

In DNA form, the CDR3 reads TGTGCCTGGAGTGTACCTAGCGGCTACAATGAGCAGTTCTTC. Translating gives CAWSVPSGYNEQFF. The chain couples TRBV30 to TRBJ2-1, with 7 bases identical to TRBD2. CDR1 and CDR2 (germline): GTSNPN, SVGIG (reference sequence). The CDR3 spans 14 residues. The V segment lost 0 bases and the J segment 3 bases; nucleotides outside the gene matches: 2.

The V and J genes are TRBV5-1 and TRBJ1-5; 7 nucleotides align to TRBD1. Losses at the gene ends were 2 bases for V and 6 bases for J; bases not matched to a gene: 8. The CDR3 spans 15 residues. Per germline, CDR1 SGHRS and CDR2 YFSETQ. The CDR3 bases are TGCGCCAGCAGCTTAAGAGGGGGCAGCGGTCAGCCCCAGCATTTT. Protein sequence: CASSLRGGSGQPQHF.

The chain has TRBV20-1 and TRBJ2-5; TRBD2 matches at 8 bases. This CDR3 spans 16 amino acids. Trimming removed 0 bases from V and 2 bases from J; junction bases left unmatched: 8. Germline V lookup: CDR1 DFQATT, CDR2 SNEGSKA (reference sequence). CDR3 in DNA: TGCAGTGCTAGAGATGTCGGGGGGGGCGTACAAGAGACCCAGTACTTC. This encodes CSARDVGGGVQETQYF.

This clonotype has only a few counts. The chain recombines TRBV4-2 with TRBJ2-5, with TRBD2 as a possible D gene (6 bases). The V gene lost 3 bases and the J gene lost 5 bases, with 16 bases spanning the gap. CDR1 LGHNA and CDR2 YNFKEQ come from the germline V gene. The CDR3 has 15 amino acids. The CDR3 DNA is TGTGCCAGCAGCCAGGGAGAAGGAGGGCAGGAGACCCAGTACTTC. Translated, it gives CASSQGEGGQETQYF.